This is a list of T cell receptor beta chains from one sample in a study of siplizumab effects on memory and regulatory T cells. Repertoires were generated with immunoSEQ multiplex PCR, while TCRdb's copy carries only in-frame clones and drops some. This repertoire shows about 57,000 clones, 83% found once; its top ten account for around 3.8%. The material sequenced was memory CD4+ T cells sorted from blood. The receptors shown here come from a human donor in good health. Both conserved end residues are part of each CDR3. Each record gives: J gene, D gene, clone size, V gene, CDR3 DNA, CDR3 protein. A D gene is named only where the DNA matches it firmly. Where a row states a size, it is once, few, many or the class of an expanded clone; other rows omit it.

>TRBJ1-1|TRBD1|.|TRBV29-1
TGCAGCGTCCTAGGTTACAGGGGTAACACTGAAGCTTTCTTT
CSVLGYRGNTEAFF
>TRBJ1-2|.|.|TRBV19
TGTGCCAGTACTAGTATCCGGGACGGGAACTATGGCTACACCTTC
CASTSIRDGNYGYTF
>TRBJ1-3|.|few|TRBV29-1
TGCAGCGTTGGGGGGAAATTCGGCAGGGACTCTGGAAACACCATATATTTT
CSVGGKFGRDSGNTIYF
>TRBJ2-2|TRBD2|.|TRBV6-5
TGTGCCAGCAGTCTGGGACGGGGGAGGGCCGGGGAGCTGTTTTTT
CASSLGRGRAGELFF
>TRBJ2-2|.|.|TRBV19
TGTGCCAGTAGTATAGTCGGGAGCACCGGGGAGCTGTTTTTT
CASSIVGSTGELFF
>TRBJ2-2|.|.|TRBV5-1
TGCGCCAGCAGTGAAGGGTCAGGGACCGGCGGGGAGCTGTTTTTT
CASSEGSGTGGELFF
>TRBJ2-7|.|.|TRBV6-5
TGTGCCAGCAGTTACTCTTACTTAGCCACCTACGAGCAGTACTTC
CASSYSYLATYEQYF
>TRBJ1-2|TRBD1|many|TRBV5-6
TGTGCCAGCAGCATAGACAGGGCGGGTGGCTACACCTTC
CASSIDRAGGYTF
>TRBJ1-1|TRBD1|few|TRBV6-6
TGTGCCAGCGTTACAGGGGTAAACACTGAAGCTTTCTTT
CASVTGVNTEAFF
>TRBJ1-2|.|.|TRBV6-6
TGTGCCAGCAGTTACTCTGACCGACTCGGAGGCTACACCTTC
CASSYSDRLGGYTF
>TRBJ1-2|TRBD1|.|TRBV5-5
TGTGCCAGCAGCTTGGCCCCGGACAGGGTCTATGGCTACACCTTC
CASSLAPDRVYGYTF
>TRBJ2-3|.|.|TRBV18
TGTGCCAGCTCCCAGTCAGCGACAGGGAGGGCAGATACGCAGTATTTT
CASSQSATGRADTQYF
>TRBJ2-7|TRBD1|.|TRBV6-5
TGTGCCAGCAGTTCACCGGGACAGGGGGCGTACGAGCAGTACTTC
CASSSPGQGAYEQYF
>TRBJ2-7|.|.|TRBV30
TGTGCCTGGGAGAGGGGTTCTGTAGAGCAGTACTTC
CAWERGSVEQYF
>TRBJ2-2|.|.|TRBV11-3
TGTGCCAGCAGCTCCTTCACATCCGGCGGGGAGCTGTTTTTT
CASSSFTSGGELFF
>TRBJ2-6|.|once|TRBV29-1
TGCAGCGTTGTGGACTCTGGGGCCAACGTCCTGACTTTC
CSVVDSGANVLTF
>TRBJ2-5|.|.|TRBV7-3
TGTGCCAGCAGCCATAGCGATGAGACCCAGTACTTC
CASSHSDETQYF
>TRBJ2-7|.|.|TRBV7-6
TGTGCCAGCAGCTTAAACAGCCCCTACGAGCAGTACTTC
CASSLNSPYEQYF
>TRBJ1-4|.|.|TRBV11-2
TGTGCCAGCAGCAGAATCAGAGGACAGCGTAATGAAAAACTGTTTTTT
CASSRIRGQRNEKLFF
>TRBJ1-2|.|.|TRBV11-2
TGTGCCAGCAGCCTCCAGACGGCGAACTATGGCTACACCTTC
CASSLQTANYGYTF
>TRBJ1-2|.|.|TRBV5-4
TGTGCCAGCAGCTTGGGGGCAGCTGACTATGGCTACACCTTC
CASSLGAADYGYTF
>TRBJ1-1|TRBD1|.|TRBV6-6
TGTGCCAGCAGTTCGGGACAGGGGTGGAACACTGAAGCTTTCTTT
CASSSGQGWNTEAFF
>TRBJ2-1|TRBD2|.|TRBV19
TGTGCCAGTAGAAGACTAGCGGGCAATGAGCAGTTCTTC
CASRRLAGNEQFF
>TRBJ2-5|.|.|TRBV6-5
TGTGCCAGCAGGACGGGGCAAGAGACCCAGTACTTC
CASRTGQETQYF
>TRBJ2-5|.|.|TRBV5-4
TGTGCCAGCAGCTTGGCCCGGGGGCGAGAGACCCAGTACTTC
CASSLARGRETQYF
>TRBJ1-5|TRBD1|few|TRBV2
TGTGCCAGCAGAATTTACAGGGGGCTTAGCAATCAGCCCCAGCATTTT
CASRIYRGLSNQPQHF
>TRBJ1-4|TRBD1|.|TRBV5-1
TGCGCCAGCAGCTTGGGGACAGGGGGTCCTTATGAAAAACTGTTTTTT
CASSLGTGGPYEKLFF
>TRBJ1-2|.|few|TRBV19
TGTGCCAGTAGTACCCCCGGACGTTCCTATGGCTACACCTTC
CASSTPGRSYGYTF
>TRBJ2-2|.|.|TRBV18
TGTGCCAGCTCACCAAGGCCGGGAGCGGACACCGGGGAGCTGTTTTTT
CASSPRPGADTGELFF
>TRBJ2-2|.|.|TRBV5-1
TGCGCCAGCAGCTTGGCCTATAGCAACACCGGGGAGCTGTTTTTT
CASSLAYSNTGELFF
>TRBJ1-1|.|.|TRBV2
TGTGCCAGCAGTGTTACGGGATACACTGAAGCTTTCTTT
CASSVTGYTEAFF
>TRBJ2-2|TRBD1|few|TRBV27
TGTGCCAGCTTTGCCTACAGGGGTTCCGCCGGGGAGCTGTTTTTT
CASFAYRGSAGELFF
>TRBJ2-2|.|.|TRBV29-1
TGCAGCGCCAGGACAGAATCGAACACCGGGGAGCTGTTTTTT
CSARTESNTGELFF
>TRBJ2-3|.|.|TRBV7-2
TGTGCCAGCAGCCCCTACCTAGAAACAGATACGCAGTATTTT
CASSPYLETDTQYF
>TRBJ1-3|.|.|TRBV7-9
TGTGCCAGCAGCCCGGCAAAGACTGGAAACACCATATATTTT
CASSPAKTGNTIYF
>TRBJ2-4|.|.|TRBV13
TGTGCCAGCAGTCAGCAGGGCAAAAACATTCAGTACTTC
CASSQQGKNIQYF
>TRBJ1-4|.|.|TRBV19
TGTGCCAGTAGTATCGGCAGGGCTTTGAACGAAAAACTGTTTTTT
CASSIGRALNEKLFF
>TRBJ2-1|.|.|TRBV5-1
TGCGCCAGCAGCCGTCAGGGTGCTGAGCAGTTCTTC
CASSRQGAEQFF
>TRBJ2-1|TRBD1|.|TRBV11-3
TGTGCCAGCAGCCCTCCGGGACAGGGATCGATCGATGAGCAGTTCTTC
CASSPPGQGSIDEQFF
>TRBJ2-5|TRBD1|.|TRBV7-2
TGTGCCAGCAGGGGGGGCACAGGGGGCCCAGAGACCCAGTACTTC
CASRGGTGGPETQYF
>TRBJ1-5|TRBD1|.|TRBV19
TGTGCCAGTAGTATTGGGACCCCAGACAGGGGAGGTCAGCCCCAGCATTTT
CASSIGTPDRGGQPQHF
>TRBJ1-6|.|.|TRBV5-5
TGTGCCAGCAGGGGTCAGGGAAATTCACCCCTCCACTTT
CASRGQGNSPLHF
>TRBJ2-7|.|.|TRBV4-1
TGCGCCAGCAGCCAAGAAAGATTCGTTTTCAACGAGCAGTACTTC
CASSQERFVFNEQYF
>TRBJ2-7|.|.|TRBV11-2
TGTGCCAGCAGCTTAATCTACAGCTCCTACGAGCAGTACTTC
CASSLIYSSYEQYF
>TRBJ1-4|TRBD1|.|TRBV10-3
TGTGCCACGAGCCAGGGGGGGACAGTAGGAAAACTGTTTTTT
CATSQGGTVGKLFF
>TRBJ2-1|TRBD2|.|TRBV6-5
TGTGCCAGCAGTTATAGCGGGGGGGCAATTTACGAGCAGTTCTTC
CASSYSGGAIYEQFF
>TRBJ2-7|TRBD1|.|TRBV25-1
TGTGCCAGCAATACCGGGACAGGAACCTACGAGCAGTACTTC
CASNTGTGTYEQYF
>TRBJ1-1|.|.|TRBV6-6
TGTGCCAGCAGTAGCCATACGGACAGCACTGAAGCTTTCTTT
CASSSHTDSTEAFF
>TRBJ2-5|TRBD1|once|TRBV9
TGTGCCAGCAGCGCCGGGACAGGGATTGAGGAGACCCAGTACTTC
CASSAGTGIEETQYF
>TRBJ1-5|TRBD1|.|TRBV6-5
TGTGCCAGCAGTACACAGGGGATCGGGCAGCCCCAGCATTTT
CASSTQGIGQPQHF
>TRBJ2-5|TRBD2|.|TRBV7-2
TGTGCCAGCAGCTTAGGAACTAGCGTTCAAGAGACCCAGTACTTC
CASSLGTSVQETQYF
>TRBJ1-1|.|once|TRBV4-1
TGCGCCAGTTCTTTTGATTACACTGAAGCTTTCTTT
CASSFDYTEAFF
>TRBJ2-3|.|.|TRBV7-9
TGTGCCAGCAGCCCCCGAAGAGGGGATACGCAGTATTTT
CASSPRRGDTQYF
>TRBJ2-3|TRBD1|.|TRBV6-5
TGTGCCAGCAGTTTCGGGACAGGGCCCACAGATACGCAGTATTTT
CASSFGTGPTDTQYF
>TRBJ2-7|.|.|TRBV5-1
TGCGCCAGCAGCTTGGCGACCACCGGGGCCTACGAGCAGTACTTC
CASSLATTGAYEQYF
>TRBJ1-5|.|few|TRBV27
TGTGCCAGCAGTTTAAAGGGTGGTCAGCCCCAGCATTTT
CASSLKGGQPQHF
>TRBJ1-1|.|.|TRBV27
TGTGCCAGCAGGCCCCACAACCAGGGAGAAGCTTTCTTT
CASRPHNQGEAFF
>TRBJ1-1|.|.|TRBV5-1
TGCGCCAGCAGCTTGGAAGATGGAGGGGCGGGCACTGAAGCTTTCTTT
CASSLEDGGAGTEAFF
>TRBJ2-7|.|.|TRBV6-1
TGTGCCAGCAGTATATCGGACACGACCTACGAGCAGTACTTC
CASSISDTTYEQYF